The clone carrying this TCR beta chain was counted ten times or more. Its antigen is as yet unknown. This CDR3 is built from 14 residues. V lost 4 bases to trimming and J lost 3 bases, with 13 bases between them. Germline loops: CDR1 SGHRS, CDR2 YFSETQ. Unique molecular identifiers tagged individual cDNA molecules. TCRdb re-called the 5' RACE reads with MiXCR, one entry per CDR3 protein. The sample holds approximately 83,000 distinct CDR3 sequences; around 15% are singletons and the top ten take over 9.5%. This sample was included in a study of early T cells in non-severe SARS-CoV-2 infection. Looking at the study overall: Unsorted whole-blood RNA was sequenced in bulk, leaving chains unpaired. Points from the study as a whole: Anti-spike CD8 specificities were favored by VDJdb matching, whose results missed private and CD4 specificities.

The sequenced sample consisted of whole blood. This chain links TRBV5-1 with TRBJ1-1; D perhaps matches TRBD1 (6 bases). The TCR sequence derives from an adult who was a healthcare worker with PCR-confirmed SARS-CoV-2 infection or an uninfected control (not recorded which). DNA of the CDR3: TGCGCCAGCAGCCAAGGGGGGAGTGACACTGAAGCTTTCTTT. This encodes CASSQGGSDTEAFF.